A single sample gave rise to the 11 T cell receptor beta chains below, sequenced in a study of shared clonotypes between healthy human individuals. Generated by immunoSEQ multiplex PCR, the TCRdb table keeps only in-frame clones and is missing some. The sample shows around 990,000 clones, approximately 75% of them seen only once. Material for sequencing was memory CD4+ T cells from PBMCs. Specified subset: CD45RA-negative fraction. Receptor source: a man between 18 and 35 years old in good health. Some clones in this sample may be carry-over from other donors' samples.

This chain connects TRBV7-6 to TRBJ1-4; D unclear. Per the germline V gene, CDR1 is SGHVS and CDR2 is FNYEAQ. V lost 1 base and J 8 bases, leaving 8 bases between the germline ends. The CDR3 is made up of 13 amino acids. The CDR3 loop reads CASSLVVGEKLFF. The CDR3 DNA reads TGTGCCAGCAGCTTAGTGGTGGGCGAAAAACTGTTTTTT. Filled out from reference TRBV7-6 and TRBJ1-4, the complete variable domain reads GAGVSQSPRYKVTKRGQDVALRCDPISGHVSLYWYRQALGQGPEFLTYFNYEAQQDKSGLPNDRFSAERPEGSISTLTIQRTEQRDSAMYRCASSLVVGEKLFFGSGTQLSVL.

This clone was seen a single time. The chain links TRBV29-1 to TRBJ2-7; 11 positions match TRBD2. The germline gives CDR1 SQVTM, CDR2 ANQGSEA. There are 13 residues in the CDR3. Unmatched junction bases numbered 2, after V lost 5 bases and J lost 2 bases. CDR3 nucleotides: TGCAGCGTTCAGACTAGCGGGGCCTACGAGCAGTACTTC. The encoded protein is CSVQTSGAYEQYF.

This clone was observed a handful of times. Distinct nucleotide sequences in the sample also encode this CDR3. The V gene is TRBV28, the J gene TRBJ2-7; the D gene is possibly TRBD1 (5 bases). CDR1 and CDR2 (germline): MDHEN, SYDVKM. Between the trimmed V and J ends, which lost 8 bases and 3 bases, there was a span of 11 bases. CDR3 size: 12 residues. CDR3 sequence reads: CASYTTGYEQYF. CDR3 bases: TGTGCCAGCTACACCACAGGCTACGAGCAGTACTTC. The entire variable domain, with the rest obtained from reference TRBV28 and TRBJ2-7, is as follows: DVKVTQSSRYLVKRTGEKVFLECVQDMDHENMFWYRQDPGLGLRLIYFSYDVKMKEKGDIPEGYSVSREKKERFSLILESASTNQTSMYLCASYTTGYEQYFGPGTRLTVT.

This sequence joins TRBV27 and TRBJ2-1; TRBD2 aligns across 8 bases. V dropped 6 bases and J dropped 8; count of bases not matched to a gene: 15. Germline CDR1 reads MNHEY; CDR2 reads SMNVEV (reference sequence). This CDR3 is 16 amino acids long. CDR3 residues: CASSQRTSLGIDEQFF. The CDR3 DNA reads as TGTGCCAGCAGCCAGCGGACTAGCCTGGGAATCGATGAGCAGTTCTTC.

This sequence joins TRBV7-3 and TRBJ2-1; D might be TRBD1 (6 bases). The CDR3 is 13 amino acids. Germline assignment: CDR1 SGHTA and CDR2 FQGTGA. The V end lost 5 bases, the J end lost 8 bases, and 13 bases lay between the germline ends. The DNA of the CDR3 is TGTGCCAGCAGCCCAGGGGCTCGAGATGAGCAGTTCTTC. This sequence encodes CASSPGARDEQFF.

The gene calls are TRBV7-3 and TRBJ2-1, with D possibly being TRBD2 (5 bases). The length of the CDR3 is 15 residues. Germline CDR1 is SGHTA and CDR2 is FQGTGA. Trimming shortened V by 3 bases and J by 7 bases, and 16 bases separated the two germline ends. The DNA for the CDR3 is TGTGCCAGCAGCTTTGGAATAGCGACTAAAAATGAGCAGTTCTTC. Amino acids: CASSFGIATKNEQFF.

The chain employs TRBV18 and TRBJ2-7; D may be TRBD1 or TRBD2 (5 bases each). There are 13 residues in the CDR3. V was pared by 0 bases and J by 6 bases, with 9 bases between. CDR1 is KGHSH, CDR2 LQKENI, per germline. The CDR3 here is CASSPPGRGEQYF. CDR3 DNA sequence: TGTGCCAGCTCACCACCGGGACGGGGCGAGCAGTACTTC.

The chain recombines TRBV10-3 with TRBJ1-1; D might be TRBD1 (5 bases). The germline V and J ends were trimmed by 3 bases and 8 bases, with 7 bases remaining between them. The CDR3 loop spans 11 amino acids. The germline V gene encodes CDR1 ENHRY and CDR2 SYGVKD. The CDR3 loop is CAISDRQEAFF. The DNA of the CDR3 is TGTGCCATCAGTGATCGACAGGAAGCTTTCTTT.

This clone was detected a few times. The same CDR3 arises from other DNA sequences in this sample as well. The chain recombines TRBV7-2 with TRBJ2-3; no clear D gene. Germline CDR1 SGHTA, CDR2 FQGNSA. V lost 1 base, J lost 0 bases, and 5 bases lay in between. This CDR3 region has 14 residues. The DNA of the CDR3 is TGTGCCAGCAGCTTAGACCGTAGCACAGATACGCAGTATTTT. Protein product: CASSLDRSTDTQYF.

This clone was counted once. This chain links TRBV5-1 with TRBJ2-1; the D gene could be TRBD1 or TRBD2 (5 bases each). Germline V gives CDR1 SGHRS, CDR2 YFSETQ. V was clipped by 4 bases and J by 0 bases, with 14 bases between them. This CDR3 contains 16 residues. The CDR3 DNA reads as TGCGCCAGCAGCCCCCCGTGGGGGTTCTCCTACAATGAGCAGTTCTTC. This sequence encodes CASSPPWGFSYNEQFF.

V usage is TRBV7-3 and J usage is TRBJ2-2; the D is unclear. The CDR3 extends over 16 amino acids. Germline V gene lookup returns CDR1 SGHTA and CDR2 FQGTGA. Deletions cut 5 bases from V and 2 bases from J, with 15 bases between. CDR3 nucleotides: TGTGCCAGCAGCGCCTTTGTTGTGGGAAACACCGGGGAGCTGTTTTTT. It translates to CASSAFVVGNTGELFF.